One and the same sample provided the 11 T cell receptor beta chains below, sequenced in a study of blood T cell repertoires in COVID-19. The method was immunoSEQ multiplex PCR; TCRdb's version includes in-frame clones alone and lacks a portion of them. The table has more than 300,000 clones, 70% to 90% seen once; the top ten hold approximately 5.4%. The sample taken for sequencing was PBMCs or T cells enriched from blood (not recorded which). The receptors originated from a woman under 40 who had recovered from COVID-19.

The rearrangement links TRBV7-3 to TRBJ2-5; 9 bases map to TRBD2. The CDR3 has 17 amino acids. From germline, CDR1 is SGHTA and CDR2 FQGTGA. The V gene end was trimmed by 5 bases and the J gene end by 5 bases; junction bases not matched to a gene: 15. CDR3 sequence (DNA): TGTGCCAGCAGCAGCGGTGTTAGCGGGGGATCCGGTGAGACCCAGTACTTC. Its protein is CASSSGVSGGSGETQYF.

The chain has TRBV19 and TRBJ1-1; 10 positions match TRBD1. This CDR3 has 13 amino acids. J lost 4 bases, V lost 7 bases, and 3 bases had no gene match. Germline CDR1 LNHDA, CDR2 SQIVND (reference sequence). CDR3 sequence reads: CASTGDRGTEAFF. CDR3 DNA: TGTGCCAGTACAGGGGACAGGGGCACTGAAGCTTTCTTT.

V gene TRBV7-6 combines with J gene TRBJ2-3, with 9 bases fitting TRBD2. This CDR3 is 16 amino acids long. Unmatched junction bases numbered 5, after V lost 2 bases and J lost 2 bases. Germline V gives CDR1 SGHVS, CDR2 FNYEAQ. CDR3 sequence reads: CASSLMAGGSTDTQYF. The CDR3 bases are TGTGCCAGCAGCTTAATGGCGGGGGGGTCCACAGATACGCAGTATTTT.

CDR3 sequence: CASRTGVSSPLHF. The CDR3 DNA is TGTGCCAGCCGGACAGGGGTTAGTTCACCCCTCCACTTT. V usage is TRBV19 and J usage is TRBJ1-6; 9 bases map to TRBD1. V shed 9 bases, J shed 9 bases, and the junction held 6 bases outside the gene matches. Germline V gives CDR1 LNHDA, CDR2 SQIVND (reference sequence). This CDR3 is built from 13 residues.

The chain has TRBV9 and TRBJ1-6, with D possibly being TRBD1 (6 bases). The CDR3 sequence is 18 residues long. Germline V gene lookup returns CDR1 SGDLS and CDR2 YYNGEE. Trimming stripped 3 bases from V and 0 bases from J, with 16 bases between. The CDR3 bases are TGTGCCAGCAGCGAAGGACAGTTACCGAGCTCCTATAATTCACCCCTCCACTTT. Translation gives CASSEGQLPSSYNSPLHF.

This chain joins TRBV14 and TRBJ1-3; no definite D call. The V gene's germline CDR1 is SGHDN and CDR2 FVKESK. V lost 4 bases and J lost 4, with 8 bases in between. This CDR3 is built from 13 residues. For the CDR3, the DNA is TGTGCCAGCAGCCGACAACCGGGAAACACCATATATTTT. Translating gives CASSRQPGNTIYF.

This sequence joins TRBV7-9 and TRBJ2-7; D possibly corresponds to TRBD1 (6 bases). Trimming took 2 bases from V and 6 from J, leaving 11 bases between them. The CDR3 runs to 13 residues. From germline, CDR1 is SEHNR and CDR2 FQNEAQ (reference sequence). The CDR3, as DNA: TGTGCCAGCAGCTTAACAGGGCCCTCCGAGCAGTACTTC. It specifies CASSLTGPSEQYF.

The chain carries TRBV14 and TRBJ1-2; 10 nucleotides align to TRBD1. Germline CDR1 and CDR2: SGHDN and FVKESK. The trim removed 4 bases at V and 3 bases at J, leaving 2 bases unmatched. The CDR3 has 14 amino acids. The CDR3 DNA reads TGTGCCAGCAGCCGACAGGGGGCTGACTATGGCTACACCTTC. Translated, it gives CASSRQGADYGYTF.

The J gene is TRBJ1-1, the V gene TRBV5-4; D call uncertain. This CDR3 comprises 14 residues. CDR1 SGHNT and CDR2 YYREEE come from the germline V gene (reference sequence). Trimming took off 4 bases at V and 0 bases at J, with 10 bases between the two ends. CDR3 sequence: CASSPVMVNTEAFF. The CDR3 DNA follows: TGTGCCAGCAGCCCGGTAATGGTGAACACTGAAGCTTTCTTT.

The chain joins TRBV30 to TRBJ2-6; D remains unclear. The CDR3 is 15 residues long. Germline CDR1 reads GTSNPN; CDR2 reads SVGIG (reference sequence). Trimming took 4 bases from V and 0 from J, leaving 10 bases between them. In nucleotides, the CDR3 is TGTGCCTGGAATCTTGAGGCCTCTGGGGCCAACGTCCTGACTTTC. Translation: CAWNLEASGANVLTF.

The V and J genes are TRBV5-6 and TRBJ2-7; a possible D gene is TRBD1 (6 bases). V lost 1 base and J 3 bases, leaving 11 bases between the germline ends. CDR1 and CDR2 from the germline V gene are SGHDT and YYEEEE. The CDR3 spans 14 residues. CDR3 sequence (DNA): TGTGCCAGCAGCTTGCAAGGCAGGGGCTACGAGCAGTACTTC. Translating gives CASSLQGRGYEQYF.